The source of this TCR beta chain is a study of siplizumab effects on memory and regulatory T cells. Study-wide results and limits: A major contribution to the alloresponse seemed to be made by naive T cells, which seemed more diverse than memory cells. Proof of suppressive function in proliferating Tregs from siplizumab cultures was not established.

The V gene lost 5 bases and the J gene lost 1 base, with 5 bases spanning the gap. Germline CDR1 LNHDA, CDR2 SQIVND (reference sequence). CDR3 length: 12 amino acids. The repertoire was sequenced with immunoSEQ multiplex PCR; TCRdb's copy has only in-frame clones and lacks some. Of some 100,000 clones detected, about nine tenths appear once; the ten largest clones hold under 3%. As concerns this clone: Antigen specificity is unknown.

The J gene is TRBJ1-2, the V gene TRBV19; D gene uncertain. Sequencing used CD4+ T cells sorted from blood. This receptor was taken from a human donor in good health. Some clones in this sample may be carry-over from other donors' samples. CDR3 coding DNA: TGTGCCAGTAGTCCTATTAACTATGGCTACACCTTC. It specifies CASSPINYGYTF.